The rows below give T cell receptor beta chains drawn from one sample of a study of a mutant IDH1 vaccine in newly diagnosed glioma. Sequencing used immunoSEQ multiplex PCR; TCRdb keeps in-frame clones, though not all of them. The sample consists of about 92,000 clones, 83% of them appearing once. Sample: PBMCs, taken from a glioma patient treated with radiotherapy, temozolomide or both. Receptors originate from a woman aged 50 to 60 with glioma. Both conserved end residues are part of each CDR3. Each record gives: D gene, clone size, V gene, J gene, CDR3 protein, CDR3 DNA. D genes are given only for firm matches. The size field is filled for only some rows; it gives once, few, many or a size class.

>TRBD1|.|TRBV12-5|TRBJ1-5
CASGPGTGLNQPQHF
TGTGCTAGTGGTCCCGGGACAGGGCTCAATCAGCCCCAGCATTTT
>.|.|TRBV30|TRBJ1-3
CACELGQLSSGNTIYF
TGTGCCTGTGAGCTGGGGCAGTTGAGCTCTGGAAACACCATATATTTT
>.|.|TRBV18|TRBJ1-3
CASSPGTDGNTIYF
TGTGCCAGCTCACCAGGGACCGATGGAAACACCATATATTTT
>.|.|TRBV5-1|TRBJ2-1
CASSSGRYNEQFF
TGCGCCAGCAGCTCGGGGCGTTACAATGAGCAGTTCTTC
>.|.|TRBV5-6|TRBJ1-4
CASSPIGGGNEKLFF
TGTGCCAGCAGCCCTATTGGGGGGGGGAATGAAAAACTGTTTTTT
>TRBD1|.|TRBV9|TRBJ1-4
CASSPRGGRQGEGEKLFF
TGTGCCAGCAGCCCGAGAGGAGGAAGACAGGGCGAAGGTGAAAAACTGTTTTTT
>TRBD2|.|TRBV19|TRBJ2-7
CASSPSPGLNFHEQYF
TGTGCCAGTAGTCCCTCCCCGGGACTAAATTTCCACGAGCAGTACTTC
>TRBD1|.|TRBV10-3|TRBJ1-5
CANRDREGQPQHF
TGTGCCAACAGGGACAGGGAGGGGCAGCCCCAGCATTTT
>TRBD1|.|TRBV5-1|TRBJ2-7
CASSPGTGGYEQYF
TGCGCCAGCAGCCCCGGAACAGGGGGCTACGAGCAGTACTTC
>.|.|TRBV18|TRBJ1-5
CASSSTQLNQPQHF
TGTGCCAGCTCATCCACTCAATTAAATCAGCCCCAGCATTTT
>.|.|TRBV6-5|TRBJ2-7
CASSLEPGFEQYF
TGTGCCAGCAGCCTCGAGCCCGGGTTCGAGCAGTACTTC
>.|.|TRBV7-2|TRBJ2-7
CASSLVGYEQYF
TGTGCCAGCAGCTTAGTAGGTTACGAGCAGTACTTC
>TRBD2|.|TRBV5-1|TRBJ2-7
CASSLGGGRSYEQYF
TGCGCCAGCAGCCTGGGGGGAGGGAGATCTTACGAGCAGTACTTC
>.|.|TRBV19|TRBJ2-2
CASTRQQGGTGELFF
TGTGCCAGTACCCGCCAACAGGGCGGCACCGGGGAGCTGTTTTTT
>.|.|TRBV5-1|TRBJ1-6
CASSLGLGRDNSPLHF
TGCGCCAGCAGCTTGGGACTGGGACGCGATAATTCACCCCTCCACTTT
>.|.|TRBV19|TRBJ1-5
CASTMTGLGVGQPQHF
TGTGCCAGTACCATGACAGGTTTGGGGGTAGGGCAGCCCCAGCATTTT
>TRBD1|.|TRBV27|TRBJ2-7
CASNPFGTGINYEQYF
TGTGCCAGCAACCCTTTCGGGACAGGTATTAACTACGAGCAGTACTTC
>.|.|TRBV10-3|TRBJ1-1
CAISESSVGGIEAFF
TGTGCCATCAGTGAGTCGTCAGTGGGGGGAATCGAAGCTTTCTTT
>TRBD1|.|TRBV9|TRBJ1-3
CASSVTGGSGNTIYF
TGTGCCAGCAGCGTAACAGGGGGGTCTGGAAACACCATATATTTT
>TRBD1|.|TRBV27|TRBJ1-1
CASSSRTGTDEAFF
TGTGCCAGCAGTTCCCGGACAGGAACGGATGAAGCTTTCTTT
>TRBD1|.|TRBV28|TRBJ1-2
CASSLPGQYGYTF
TGTGCCAGCAGTTTGCCGGGACAGTATGGCTACACCTTC
>.|.|TRBV7-6|TRBJ2-5
CASSLGGSETQYF
TGTGCCAGCAGCTTAGGGGGGTCGGAGACCCAGTACTTC
>TRBD1|.|TRBV7-2|TRBJ1-5
CASSIQGGNQPQHF
TGTGCCAGCAGCATACAGGGGGGGAATCAGCCCCAGCATTTT
>.|.|TRBV19|TRBJ1-1
CASRVQRVMNTEAFF
TGTGCCAGTAGGGTACAAAGGGTCATGAACACTGAAGCTTTCTTT
>TRBD1|once|TRBV6-1|TRBJ1-5
CASSDNRGYNQPQHF
TGTGCCAGCAGTGATAACAGGGGATATAATCAGCCCCAGCATTTT
>.|.|TRBV9|TRBJ1-3
CASSVENSGNTIYF
TGTGCCAGCAGCGTAGAGAACTCTGGAAACACCATATATTTT
>.|.|TRBV4-2|TRBJ2-2
CASSQEAGMGELFF
TGTGCCAGCAGCCAAGAGGCGGGGATGGGGGAGCTGTTTTTT
>TRBD1|few|TRBV6-5|TRBJ2-7
CASSRRTGSYEQYF
TGTGCCAGCAGTCGACGGACAGGATCCTACGAGCAGTACTTC
>.|.|TRBV5-1|TRBJ2-1
CASSFVGGRGNEQFF
TGCGCCAGCAGCTTCGTGGGGGGGCGTGGGAATGAGCAGTTCTTC
>.|.|TRBV18|TRBJ2-7
CASSPNLYEQYF
TGTGCCAGCTCACCAAACCTCTACGAGCAGTACTTC
>.|few|TRBV6-5|TRBJ2-7
CASSYSYGNGYEQYF
TGTGCCAGCAGTTACTCGTATGGGAACGGCTACGAGCAGTACTTC
>TRBD2|once|TRBV7-2|TRBJ2-3
CASSLAGLAVTDTQYF
TGTGCCAGCAGCTTAGCGGGACTAGCGGTCACAGATACGCAGTATTTT
>.|.|TRBV2|TRBJ1-4
CASSRPGRPGNEKLFF
TGTGCCAGCAGTCGACCTGGACGCCCGGGTAATGAAAAACTGTTTTTT
>TRBD1|.|TRBV6-5|TRBJ1-2
CASRKTGTGYTF
TGTGCCAGCAGGAAGACAGGGACTGGCTACACCTTC
>TRBD2|.|TRBV11-3|TRBJ2-3
CASSPAGTSGGEADTQYF
TGTGCCAGCAGCCCCGCCGGGACTAGCGGGGGGGAGGCAGATACGCAGTATTTT
>.|.|TRBV4-3|TRBJ2-7
CASSQDPYEQYF
TGCGCCAGCAGCCAAGATCCCTACGAGCAGTACTTC
>.|.|TRBV9|TRBJ1-1
CASNRWGDTEAFF
TGTGCCAGCAACAGGTGGGGGGACACTGAAGCTTTCTTT
>TRBD2|.|TRBV29-1|TRBJ2-3
CSGDSGGTDTQYF
TGCAGCGGCGATAGCGGGGGAACAGATACGCAGTATTTT
>TRBD2|.|TRBV28|TRBJ2-7
CASSLIAGGHEQYF
TGTGCCAGCAGTTTAATCGCGGGGGGGCACGAGCAGTACTTC
>.|.|TRBV6-5|TRBJ2-1
CASRKLNEQFF
TGTGCCAGCCGTAAGCTCAATGAGCAGTTCTTC
>.|.|TRBV9|TRBJ1-2
CASSVGPEQYGYTF
TGTGCCAGCAGCGTAGGTCCAGAACAATATGGCTACACCTTC
>.|.|TRBV5-6|TRBJ1-1
CASSLGSNTEAFF
TGTGCCAGCAGCTTGGGGTCGAACACTGAAGCTTTCTTT
>.|few|TRBV30|TRBJ1-1
CAWSTGIYGDTEAFF
TGTGCCTGGAGCACGGGGATTTATGGAGACACTGAAGCTTTCTTT
>TRBD1|.|TRBV2|TRBJ1-5
CASRGQGNQPQHF
TGTGCCAGCAGGGGACAGGGGAATCAGCCCCAGCATTTT
>.|.|TRBV15|TRBJ2-5
CATSRGQFEETQYF
TGTGCCACCAGCAGGGGTCAATTTGAAGAGACCCAGTACTTC
>.|.|TRBV27|TRBJ1-1
CASTDRLFMNTEAFF
TGTGCCAGTACGGACAGACTTTTCATGAACACTGAAGCTTTCTTT
>TRBD2|.|TRBV19|TRBJ2-5
CASRGGVTETQYF
TGTGCCAGTAGGGGGGGGGTAACGGAGACCCAGTACTTC
>.|.|TRBV5-6|TRBJ1-2
CASSLGRVGGYTF
TGTGCCAGCAGCTTGGGCAGGGTAGGCGGCTACACCTTC
>.|.|TRBV30|TRBJ2-2
CAWARGEGGELFF
TGTGCCTGGGCGAGGGGGGAAGGCGGGGAGCTGTTTTTT
>TRBD1|.|TRBV5-1|TRBJ1-4
CASSQWQGETNEKLFF
TGCGCCAGCAGCCAGTGGCAGGGGGAAACTAATGAAAAACTGTTTTTT
>.|.|TRBV6-5|TRBJ1-1
CATQIGTEAFF
TGTGCCACCCAAATTGGGACTGAAGCTTTCTTT